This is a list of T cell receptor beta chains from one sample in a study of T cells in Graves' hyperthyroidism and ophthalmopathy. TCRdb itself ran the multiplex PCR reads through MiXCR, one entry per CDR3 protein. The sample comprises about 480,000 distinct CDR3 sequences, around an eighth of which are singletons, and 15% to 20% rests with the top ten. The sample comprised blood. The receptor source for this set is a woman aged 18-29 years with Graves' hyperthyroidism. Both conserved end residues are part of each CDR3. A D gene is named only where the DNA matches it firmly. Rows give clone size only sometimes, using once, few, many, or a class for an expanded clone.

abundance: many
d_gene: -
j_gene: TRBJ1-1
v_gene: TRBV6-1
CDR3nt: TGTGCCAGCATCAGAAGCGGGGGCTCGAACACTGAAGCTTTCTTT
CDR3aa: CASIRSGGSNTEAFF

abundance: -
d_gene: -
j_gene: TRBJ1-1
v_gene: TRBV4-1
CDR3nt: TGCGCCAGCAGCCAAGACCCCCGGGGTGGGGATGAAGCTTTCTTT
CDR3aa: CASSQDPRGGDEAFF

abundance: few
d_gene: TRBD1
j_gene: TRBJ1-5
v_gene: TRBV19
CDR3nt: TGTGCCAGTAGTCCCCTACAGGGGGCGCAAAGCCAGCCCCAGCATTTT
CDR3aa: CASSPLQGAQSQPQHF

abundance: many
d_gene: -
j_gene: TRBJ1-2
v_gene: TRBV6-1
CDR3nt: TGTGCCAGCAGTGAAGAGGCGGGCAGCTTCTTCTATGGCTACACCTTC
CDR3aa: CASSEEAGSFFYGYTF

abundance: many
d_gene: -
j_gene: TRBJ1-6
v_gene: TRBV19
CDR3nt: TGTGCCAGTAGTCCCCGCTCCTATAATTCACCCCTCCACTTT
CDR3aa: CASSPRSYNSPLHF

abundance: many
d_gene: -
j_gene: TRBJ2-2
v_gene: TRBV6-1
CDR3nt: TGTGCCAGCCCCAATGGCAGGGTTAACACCGGGGAGCTGTTTTTT
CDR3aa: CASPNGRVNTGELFF

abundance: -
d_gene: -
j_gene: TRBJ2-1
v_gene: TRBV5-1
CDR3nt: TGCGACAGCAGCTTGCAAGGGTCCGGTGAGCAGTTCTTC
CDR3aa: CDSSLQGSGEQFF

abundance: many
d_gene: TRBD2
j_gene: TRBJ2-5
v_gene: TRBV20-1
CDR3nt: TGCAGTGCGTCCCCTACTAGCGGGAGACAGGAGACCCAGTACTTC
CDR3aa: CSASPTSGRQETQYF

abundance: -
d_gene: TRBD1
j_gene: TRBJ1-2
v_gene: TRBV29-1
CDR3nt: TGCAGCGCGGGACAGAATGGTGGCTACACCTTC
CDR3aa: CSAGQNGGYTF

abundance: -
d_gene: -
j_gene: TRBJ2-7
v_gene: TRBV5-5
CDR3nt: TGTGCCAGCAGCTTGCTACTAAACCGTGCCTACGAGCAGTACTTC
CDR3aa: CASSLLLNRAYEQYF

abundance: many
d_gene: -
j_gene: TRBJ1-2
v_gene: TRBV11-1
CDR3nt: TGTGCCAGCAGCTTTAAGGGGGGCCAAGGCTACACCTTC
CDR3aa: CASSFKGGQGYTF

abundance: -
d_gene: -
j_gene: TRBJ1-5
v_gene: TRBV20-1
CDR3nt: TGCAGTGCTAGAGATCAGGAGGGCGTGCAGCCCCAGCATTTT
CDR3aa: CSARDQEGVQPQHF

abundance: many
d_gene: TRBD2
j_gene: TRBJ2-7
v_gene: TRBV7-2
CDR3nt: TGTGCCAGCAGCTTATTCCTAGCGGGAGGGCGGGAGCAGTACTTC
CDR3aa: CASSLFLAGGREQYF

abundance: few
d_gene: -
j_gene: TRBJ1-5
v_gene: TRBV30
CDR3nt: TGTGCCTGGACGACGGGGAATCAGCCCCAGCATTTT
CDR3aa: CAWTTGNQPQHF

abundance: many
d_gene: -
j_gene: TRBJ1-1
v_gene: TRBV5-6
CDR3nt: TGTGCCAGCAGCTTGGGGACTGGTGAAGCTTTCTTT
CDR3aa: CASSLGTGEAFF

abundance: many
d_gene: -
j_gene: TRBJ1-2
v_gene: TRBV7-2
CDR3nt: TGTGCCAGCAGCCTACAGGGCTCGGGGGGCTACACCTTC
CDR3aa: CASSLQGSGGYTF

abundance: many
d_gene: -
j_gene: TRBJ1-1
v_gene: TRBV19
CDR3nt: TGTGCCAGTAGTATCTCCAGGGTGGTGGACACTGAAGCTTTCTTT
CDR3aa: CASSISRVVDTEAFF

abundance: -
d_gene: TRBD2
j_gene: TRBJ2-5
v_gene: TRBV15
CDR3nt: TGTGCCACCAGCAGAGACCCGGGAGGGGGAGAGACCCAGTACTTC
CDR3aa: CATSRDPGGGETQYF

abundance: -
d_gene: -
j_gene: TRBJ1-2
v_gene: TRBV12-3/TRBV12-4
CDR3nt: TGTGCCAGCAGTTTAACAGTCCCCTATGGCTACACCTTC
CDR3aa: CASSLTVPYGYTF

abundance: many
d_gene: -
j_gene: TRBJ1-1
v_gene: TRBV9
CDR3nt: TGTGCCAGCAGCCTTCGCGGAGGTGAAGCTTTCTTT
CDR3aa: CASSLRGGEAFF

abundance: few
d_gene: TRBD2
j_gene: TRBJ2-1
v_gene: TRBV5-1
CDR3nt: TGCGCCAGCACCACTAGCGGGATTTACAATGAGCAGTTCTTC
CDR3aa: CASTTSGIYNEQFF

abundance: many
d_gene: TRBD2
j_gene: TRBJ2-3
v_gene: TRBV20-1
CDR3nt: TGCAGTGCCCAGACTAGCGGACGCACAGATACGCAGTATTTT
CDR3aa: CSAQTSGRTDTQYF

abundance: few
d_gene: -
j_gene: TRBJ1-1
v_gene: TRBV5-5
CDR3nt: TGTGCCAGCAGCTTGGCGGGGTGGGGGAAACCCAATGAAGCTTTCTTT
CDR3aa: CASSLAGWGKPNEAFF

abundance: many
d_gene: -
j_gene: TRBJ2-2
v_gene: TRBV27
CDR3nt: TGTGCCAGCGCCCAGAGCCACCCCGGGTACACCGGGGAGCTGTTTTTT
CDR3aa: CASAQSHPGYTGELFF

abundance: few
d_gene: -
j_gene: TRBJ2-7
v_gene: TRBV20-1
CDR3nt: TGCAGTGCAGTCCGCAGCGAAGTTTGGGGGGAGCAGTACTTC
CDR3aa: CSAVRSEVWGEQYF

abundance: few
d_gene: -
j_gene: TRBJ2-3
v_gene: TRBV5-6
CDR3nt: TGTGCCAGCAGCTCAGTCGGGGTAGCGCCCACAGATACGCAGTATTTT
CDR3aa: CASSSVGVAPTDTQYF

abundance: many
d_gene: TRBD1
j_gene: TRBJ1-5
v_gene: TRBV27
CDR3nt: TGTGCCAGCAGTACAGGGGGGTTTAGGGCCCAGCATTTT
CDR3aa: CASSTGGFRAQHF

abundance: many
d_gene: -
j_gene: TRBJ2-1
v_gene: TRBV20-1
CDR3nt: TGCAGTGCTTCCGGGTCGTACTCCTACAATGAGCAGTTCTTC
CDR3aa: CSASGSYSYNEQFF

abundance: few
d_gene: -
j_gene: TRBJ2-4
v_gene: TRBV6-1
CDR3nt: TGTGCCAGTGTACATACGGTAGCCAAAAACATTCAGTACTTC
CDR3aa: CASVHTVAKNIQYF

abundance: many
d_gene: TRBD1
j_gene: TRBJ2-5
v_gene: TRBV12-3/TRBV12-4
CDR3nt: TGTGCCAGCACCCGACAGGGGGAGACCCAGTACTTC
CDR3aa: CASTRQGETQYF

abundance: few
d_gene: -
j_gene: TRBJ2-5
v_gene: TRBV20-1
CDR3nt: TGCAGTGCTAGAGATCTGGGGGGGCCCCCAGAGACCCAGTACTTC
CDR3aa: CSARDLGGPPETQYF

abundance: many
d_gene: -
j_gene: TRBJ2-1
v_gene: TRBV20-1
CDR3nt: TGCAGTGCTCCCGAGGGTATCCCCTACAATGAGCAGTTCTTC
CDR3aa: CSAPEGIPYNEQFF

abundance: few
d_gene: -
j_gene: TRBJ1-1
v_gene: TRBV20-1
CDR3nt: TGCAGTGCTAGAGATCGAAAGGGACTAAACACTGAAGCTTTCTTT
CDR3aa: CSARDRKGLNTEAFF

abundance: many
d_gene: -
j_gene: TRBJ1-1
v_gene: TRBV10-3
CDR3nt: TGTGCCATCAGTGAGACCCTCAACTTTGAAGCTTTCTTT
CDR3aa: CAISETLNFEAFF

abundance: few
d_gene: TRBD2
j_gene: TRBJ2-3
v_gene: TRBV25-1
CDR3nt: TGTGCCAGCACCCCTGGTAGCGGGAGAACAGATACGCAGTATTTT
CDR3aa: CASTPGSGRTDTQYF

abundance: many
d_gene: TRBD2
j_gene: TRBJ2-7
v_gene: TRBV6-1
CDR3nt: TGTGCCAGCAGTACCTCCGGGGGGATCTACGAGCAGTACTTC
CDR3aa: CASSTSGGIYEQYF

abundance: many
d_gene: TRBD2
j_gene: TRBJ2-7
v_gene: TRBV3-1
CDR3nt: TGTGCCAGCAGCCCGACTAGCCCGGCCAACGAGCAGTACTTC
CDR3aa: CASSPTSPANEQYF

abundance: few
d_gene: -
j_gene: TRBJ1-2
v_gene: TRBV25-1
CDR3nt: TGTGCCAGCGGGGACCCTCGGAGACAGGGCTACACCTTC
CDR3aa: CASGDPRRQGYTF

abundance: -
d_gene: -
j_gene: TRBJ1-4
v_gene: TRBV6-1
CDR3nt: TGTGCCAGCGTAGGGGAGGCCGGTTTTGGAAAACTGTTTTTT
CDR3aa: CASVGEAGFGKLFF

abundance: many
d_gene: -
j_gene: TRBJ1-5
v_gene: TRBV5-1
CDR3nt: TGCGCCAGCAGCTTGGAGCCTAATCAGCCCCAGCATTTT
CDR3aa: CASSLEPNQPQHF

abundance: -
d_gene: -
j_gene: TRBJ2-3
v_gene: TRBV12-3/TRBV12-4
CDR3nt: TGTGCCAGCTCGGCCAGCACTAGCACAGATACGCAGTATTTT
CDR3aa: CASSASTSTDTQYF

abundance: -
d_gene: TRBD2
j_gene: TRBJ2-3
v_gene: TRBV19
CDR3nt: TGTGCCAGTAGTACCGGGACTAGCGGGAGGGGTTGGGATACGCAGTATTTT
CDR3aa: CASSTGTSGRGWDTQYF

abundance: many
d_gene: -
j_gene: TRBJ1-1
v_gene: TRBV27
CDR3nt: TGTGCCAGCAGTTTCCTTGGACCCCCAAACACTGAAGCTTTCTTT
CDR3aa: CASSFLGPPNTEAFF

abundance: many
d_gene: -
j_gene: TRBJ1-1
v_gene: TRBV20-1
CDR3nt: TGCAGTGCTATCGTTCTGAACACTGAAGCTTTCTTT
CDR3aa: CSAIVLNTEAFF

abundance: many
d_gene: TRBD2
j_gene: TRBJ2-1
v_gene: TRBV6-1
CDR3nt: TGTGCCAGCAGTCGGACTAGCGGGAGGGATGAGCAGTTCTTC
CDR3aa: CASSRTSGRDEQFF

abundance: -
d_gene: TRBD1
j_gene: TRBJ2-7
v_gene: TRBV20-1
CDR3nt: TGCAGTGCTAGAGAAGAGACAGGGGCCAACGAGCAGTACTTC
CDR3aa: CSAREETGANEQYF

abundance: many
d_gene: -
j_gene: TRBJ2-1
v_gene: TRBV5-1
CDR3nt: TGCGCCAGCAGCTTGCTAACCCAGCAGTTCTTC
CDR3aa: CASSLLTQQFF

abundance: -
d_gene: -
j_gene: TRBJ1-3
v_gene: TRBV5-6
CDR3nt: TGTGCCAGCAGCTTGGGTCTCATGGGCTCTGGAAACACCATATATTTT
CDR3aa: CASSLGLMGSGNTIYF

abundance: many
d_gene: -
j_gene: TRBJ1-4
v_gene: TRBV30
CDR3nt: TGTGCCTGGAATCAACAGGGTGGTGAAAAACTGTTTTTT
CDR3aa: CAWNQQGGEKLFF

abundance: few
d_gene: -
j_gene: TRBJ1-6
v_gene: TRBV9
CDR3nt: TGTGCCAGCAGTCTGGGACTGGATAATTCACCCCTCCACTTT
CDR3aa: CASSLGLDNSPLHF

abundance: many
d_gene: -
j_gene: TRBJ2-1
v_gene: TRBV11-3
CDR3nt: TGTGCCAGCAGCGAGACCAGGGGCTCCTACAATGAGCAGTTCTTC
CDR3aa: CASSETRGSYNEQFF

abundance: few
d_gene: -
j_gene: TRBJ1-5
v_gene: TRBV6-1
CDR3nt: TGTGCCAGCATCCAGGGGAGCAATCAGCCCCAGCATTTT
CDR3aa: CASIQGSNQPQHF

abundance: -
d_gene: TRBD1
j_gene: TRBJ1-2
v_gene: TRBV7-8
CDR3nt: TGTGCCAGCAGCTACCGGGACAGGAGGGGAGATGGCTACACCTTC
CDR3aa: CASSYRDRRGDGYTF

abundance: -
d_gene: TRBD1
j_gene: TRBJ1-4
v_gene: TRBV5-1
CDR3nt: TGCGCCAGCAGCTCCCGGACAGGGGGCTATGAAAAACTGTTTTTT
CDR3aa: CASSSRTGGYEKLFF

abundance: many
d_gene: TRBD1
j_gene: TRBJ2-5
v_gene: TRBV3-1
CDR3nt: TGTGCCAGCAGCCCGGACAGGGGATCAGAGACCCAGTACTTC
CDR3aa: CASSPDRGSETQYF

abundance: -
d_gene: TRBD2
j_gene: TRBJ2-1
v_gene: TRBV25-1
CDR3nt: TGTGCCAGCAGTGAATCCTCACTAGCGGGACCCTACAATGAGCAGTTCTTC
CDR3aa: CASSESSLAGPYNEQFF